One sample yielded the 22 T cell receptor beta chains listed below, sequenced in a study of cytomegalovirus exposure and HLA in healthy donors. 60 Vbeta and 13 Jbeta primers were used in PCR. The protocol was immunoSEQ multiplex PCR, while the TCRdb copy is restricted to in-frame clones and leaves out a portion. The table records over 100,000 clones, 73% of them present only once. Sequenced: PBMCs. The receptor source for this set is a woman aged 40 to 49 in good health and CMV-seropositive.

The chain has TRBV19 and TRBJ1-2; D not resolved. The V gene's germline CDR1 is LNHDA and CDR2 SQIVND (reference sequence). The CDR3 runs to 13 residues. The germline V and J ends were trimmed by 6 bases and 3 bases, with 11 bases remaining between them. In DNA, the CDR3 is TGTGCCAGTAGGGGAGACGTCCACTATGGCTACACCTTC. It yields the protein CASRGDVHYGYTF.

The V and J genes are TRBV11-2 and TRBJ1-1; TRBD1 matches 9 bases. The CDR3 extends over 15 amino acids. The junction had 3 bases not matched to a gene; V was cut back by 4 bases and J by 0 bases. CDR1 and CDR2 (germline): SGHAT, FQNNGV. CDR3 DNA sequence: TGTGCCAGCAGCTCCTGGACAGGGGTGAACACTGAAGCTTTCTTT. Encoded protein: CASSSWTGVNTEAFF. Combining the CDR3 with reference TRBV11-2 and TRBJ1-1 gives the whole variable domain EAGVAQSPRYKIIEKRQSVAFWCNPISGHATLYWYQQILGQGPKLLIQFQNNGVVDDSQLPKDRFSAERLKGVDSTLKIQPAKLEDSAVYLCASSSWTGVNTEAFFGQGTRLTVV.

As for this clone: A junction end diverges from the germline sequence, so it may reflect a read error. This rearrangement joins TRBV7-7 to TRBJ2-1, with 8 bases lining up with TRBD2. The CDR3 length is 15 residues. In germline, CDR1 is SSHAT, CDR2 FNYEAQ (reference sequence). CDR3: CASSPAGGRLGEQFF. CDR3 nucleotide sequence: TGTGCTAGCAGCCCAGCCGGCGGGAGGTTAGGTGAGCAGTTCTTC.

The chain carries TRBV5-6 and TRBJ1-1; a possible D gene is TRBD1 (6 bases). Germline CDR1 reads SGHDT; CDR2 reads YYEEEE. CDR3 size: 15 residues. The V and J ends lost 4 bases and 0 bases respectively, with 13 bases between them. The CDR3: CASSLIQGMNTEAFF. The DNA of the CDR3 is TGTGCCAGCAGCCTAATACAGGGAATGAACACTGAAGCTTTCTTT.

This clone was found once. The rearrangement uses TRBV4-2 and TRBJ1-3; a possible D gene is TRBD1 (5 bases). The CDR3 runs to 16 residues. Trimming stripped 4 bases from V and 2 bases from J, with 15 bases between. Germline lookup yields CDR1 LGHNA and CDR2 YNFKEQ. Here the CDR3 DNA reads TGTGCCAGCAGCCTCGACACACAGGCGACTGGAAACACCATATATTTT. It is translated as CASSLDTQATGNTIYF.

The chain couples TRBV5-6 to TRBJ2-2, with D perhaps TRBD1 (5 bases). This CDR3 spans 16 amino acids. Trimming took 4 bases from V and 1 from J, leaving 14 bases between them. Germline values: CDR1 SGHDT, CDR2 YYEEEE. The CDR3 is CASSRRGQGNTGELFF. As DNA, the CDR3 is TGTGCCAGCAGCCGTCGTGGGCAGGGGAACACCGGGGAGCTGTTTTTT.

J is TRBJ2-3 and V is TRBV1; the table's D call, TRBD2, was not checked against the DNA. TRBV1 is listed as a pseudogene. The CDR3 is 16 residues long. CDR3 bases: TGCACCGGCAGCCAGGAGGGAATTGTTGACACAGATACGCAGTATTTT. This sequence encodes CTGSQEGIVDTDTQYF.

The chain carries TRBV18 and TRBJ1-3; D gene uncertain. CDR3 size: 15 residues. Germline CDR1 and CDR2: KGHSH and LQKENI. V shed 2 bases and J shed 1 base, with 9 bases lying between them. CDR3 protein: CASSPVAGSGNTIYF. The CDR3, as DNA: TGTGCCAGCTCACCAGTTGCGGGATCTGGAAACACCATATATTTT.

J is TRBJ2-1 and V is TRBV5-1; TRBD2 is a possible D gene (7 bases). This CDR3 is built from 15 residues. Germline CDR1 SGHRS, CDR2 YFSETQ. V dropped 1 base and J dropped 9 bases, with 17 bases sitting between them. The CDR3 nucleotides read TGCGCCAGCAGCTTGCAGGCCGCAGGGGAGGGTGAGCAGTTCTTC. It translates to CASSLQAAGEGEQFF.

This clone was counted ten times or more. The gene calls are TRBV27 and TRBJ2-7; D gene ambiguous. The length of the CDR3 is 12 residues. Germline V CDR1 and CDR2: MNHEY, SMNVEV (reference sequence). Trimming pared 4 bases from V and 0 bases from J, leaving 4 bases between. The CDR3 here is CASSSSSYEQYF. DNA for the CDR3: TGTGCCAGCAGTTCGAGCTCCTACGAGCAGTACTTC.

CDR3 in DNA: TGTGCCAGCAGCTTACTAGCGGGAGGGTACAATGAGCAGTTCTTC. The encoded protein is CASSLLAGGYNEQFF. The chain employs TRBV7-2 and TRBJ2-1; 12 nucleotides line up with TRBD2. With V trimmed by 2 bases and J by 4 bases, 0 bases remained unmatched. The CDR3 has 15 amino acids. CDR1 and CDR2 from the germline V gene are SGHTA and FQGNSA.

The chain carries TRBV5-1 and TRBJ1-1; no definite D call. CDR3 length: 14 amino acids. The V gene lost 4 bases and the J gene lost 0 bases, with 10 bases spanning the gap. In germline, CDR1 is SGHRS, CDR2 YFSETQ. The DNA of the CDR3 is TGCGCCAGCAGCGAACAGCCTATGAACACTGAAGCTTTCTTT. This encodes CASSEQPMNTEAFF.

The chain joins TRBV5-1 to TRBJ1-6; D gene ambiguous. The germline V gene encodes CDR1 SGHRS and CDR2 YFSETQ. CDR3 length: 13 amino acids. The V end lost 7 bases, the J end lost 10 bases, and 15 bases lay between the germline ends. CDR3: CASGKGGGSPLHF. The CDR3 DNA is TGCGCCAGCGGTAAGGGCGGAGGGTCACCCCTCCACTTT.

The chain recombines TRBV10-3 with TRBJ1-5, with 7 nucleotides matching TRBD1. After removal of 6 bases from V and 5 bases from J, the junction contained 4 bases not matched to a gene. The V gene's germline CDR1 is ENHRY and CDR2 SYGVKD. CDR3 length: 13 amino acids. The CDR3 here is CAIRVGQDQPQHF. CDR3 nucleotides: TGTGCCATCAGGGTCGGACAGGATCAGCCCCAGCATTTT.

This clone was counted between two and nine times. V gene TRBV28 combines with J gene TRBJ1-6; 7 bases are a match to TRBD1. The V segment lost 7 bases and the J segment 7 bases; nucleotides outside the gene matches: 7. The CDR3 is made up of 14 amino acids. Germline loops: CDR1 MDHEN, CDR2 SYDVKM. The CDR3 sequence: CASKKGQINSPLHF. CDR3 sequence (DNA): TGTGCCAGCAAGAAGGGACAGATCAATTCACCCCTCCACTTT.

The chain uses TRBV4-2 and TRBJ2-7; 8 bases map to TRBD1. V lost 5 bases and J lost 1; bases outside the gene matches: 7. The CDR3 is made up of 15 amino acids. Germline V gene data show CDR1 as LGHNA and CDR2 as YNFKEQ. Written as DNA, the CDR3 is TGTGCCAGCAGCACCGCCGGGACAGGATCCTACGAGCAGTACTTC. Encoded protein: CASSTAGTGSYEQYF.

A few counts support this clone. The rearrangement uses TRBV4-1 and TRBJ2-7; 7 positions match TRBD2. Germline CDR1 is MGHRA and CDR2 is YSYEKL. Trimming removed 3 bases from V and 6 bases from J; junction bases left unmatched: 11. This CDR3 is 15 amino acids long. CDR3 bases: TGCGCCAGCAGCCACCTCGGGGGGTTGCCTACCGAGCAGTACTTC. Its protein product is CASSHLGGLPTEQYF.

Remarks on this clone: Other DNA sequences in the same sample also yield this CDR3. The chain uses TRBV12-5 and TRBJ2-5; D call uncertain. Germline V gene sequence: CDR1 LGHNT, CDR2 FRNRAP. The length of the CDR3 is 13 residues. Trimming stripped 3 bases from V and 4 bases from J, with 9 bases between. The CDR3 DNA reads TGTGCTAGTGGTTTTGAGGTCCCAGAGACCCAGTACTTC. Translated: CASGFEVPETQYF.

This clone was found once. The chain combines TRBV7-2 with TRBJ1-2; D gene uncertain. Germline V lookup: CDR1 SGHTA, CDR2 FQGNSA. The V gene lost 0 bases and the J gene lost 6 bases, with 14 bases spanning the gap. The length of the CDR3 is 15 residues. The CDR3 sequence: CASSLASASKNGYTF. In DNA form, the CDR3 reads TGTGCCAGCAGCTTAGCTAGCGCCTCTAAGAATGGCTACACCTTC.

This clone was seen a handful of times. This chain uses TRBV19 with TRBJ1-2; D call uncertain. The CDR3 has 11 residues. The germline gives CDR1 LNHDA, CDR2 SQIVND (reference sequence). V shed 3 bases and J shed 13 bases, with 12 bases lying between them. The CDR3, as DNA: TGTGCCAGTAGTATTGGCACCTCCTTCACCTTC. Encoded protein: CASSIGTSFTF.

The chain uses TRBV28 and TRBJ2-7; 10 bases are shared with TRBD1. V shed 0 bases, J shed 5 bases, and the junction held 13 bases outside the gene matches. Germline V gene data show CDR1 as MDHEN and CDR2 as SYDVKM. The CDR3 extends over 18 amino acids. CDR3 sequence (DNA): TGTGCCAGCAGTTTATGGAGCCCAACCGGGACAGGGGACCACGAGCAGTACTTC. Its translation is CASSLWSPTGTGDHEQYF.

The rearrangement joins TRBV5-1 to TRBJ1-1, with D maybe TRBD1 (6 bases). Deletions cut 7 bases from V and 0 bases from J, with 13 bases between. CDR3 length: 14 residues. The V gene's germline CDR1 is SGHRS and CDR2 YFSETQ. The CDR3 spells CASSTDRLNTEAFF. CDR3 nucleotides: TGCGCCAGCTCCACCGACAGGCTGAACACTGAAGCTTTCTTT.